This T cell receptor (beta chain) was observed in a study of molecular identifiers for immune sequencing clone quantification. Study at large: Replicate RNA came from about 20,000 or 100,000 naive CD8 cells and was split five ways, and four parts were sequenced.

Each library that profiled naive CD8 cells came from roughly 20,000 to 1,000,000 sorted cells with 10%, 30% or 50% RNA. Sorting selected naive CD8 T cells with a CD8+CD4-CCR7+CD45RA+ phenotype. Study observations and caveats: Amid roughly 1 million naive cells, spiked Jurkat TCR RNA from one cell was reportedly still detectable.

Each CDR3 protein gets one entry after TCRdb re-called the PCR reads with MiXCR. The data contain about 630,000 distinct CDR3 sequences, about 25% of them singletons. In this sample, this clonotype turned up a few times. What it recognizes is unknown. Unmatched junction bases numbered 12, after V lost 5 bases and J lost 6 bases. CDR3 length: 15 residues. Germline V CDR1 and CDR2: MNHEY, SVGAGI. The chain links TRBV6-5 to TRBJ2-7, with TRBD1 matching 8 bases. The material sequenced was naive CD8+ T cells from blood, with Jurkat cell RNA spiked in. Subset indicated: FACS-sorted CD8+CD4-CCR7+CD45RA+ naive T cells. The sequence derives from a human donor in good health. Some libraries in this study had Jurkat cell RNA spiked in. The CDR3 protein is CASSKTDRVLAEQYF. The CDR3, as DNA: TGTGCCAGCAGTAAAACGGACAGGGTGTTGGCCGAGCAGTACTTC.